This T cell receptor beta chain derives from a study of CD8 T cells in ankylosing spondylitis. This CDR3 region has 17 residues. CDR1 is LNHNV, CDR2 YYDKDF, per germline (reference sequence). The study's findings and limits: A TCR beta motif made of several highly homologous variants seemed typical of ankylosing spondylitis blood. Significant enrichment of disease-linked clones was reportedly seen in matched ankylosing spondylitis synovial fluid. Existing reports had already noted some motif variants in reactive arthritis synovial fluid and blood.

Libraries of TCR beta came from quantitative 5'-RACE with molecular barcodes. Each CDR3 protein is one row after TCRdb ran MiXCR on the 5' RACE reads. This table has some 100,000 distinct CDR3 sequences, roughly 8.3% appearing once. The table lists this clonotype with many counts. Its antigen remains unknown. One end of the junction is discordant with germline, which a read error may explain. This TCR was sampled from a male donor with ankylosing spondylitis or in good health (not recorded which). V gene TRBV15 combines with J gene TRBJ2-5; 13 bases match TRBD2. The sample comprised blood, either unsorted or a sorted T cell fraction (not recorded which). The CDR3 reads CATSRDQLAGGQATQYF. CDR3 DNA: TGTGCCACCAGCAGAGATCAACTAGCGGGAGGGCAAGCGACCCAGTACTTC.